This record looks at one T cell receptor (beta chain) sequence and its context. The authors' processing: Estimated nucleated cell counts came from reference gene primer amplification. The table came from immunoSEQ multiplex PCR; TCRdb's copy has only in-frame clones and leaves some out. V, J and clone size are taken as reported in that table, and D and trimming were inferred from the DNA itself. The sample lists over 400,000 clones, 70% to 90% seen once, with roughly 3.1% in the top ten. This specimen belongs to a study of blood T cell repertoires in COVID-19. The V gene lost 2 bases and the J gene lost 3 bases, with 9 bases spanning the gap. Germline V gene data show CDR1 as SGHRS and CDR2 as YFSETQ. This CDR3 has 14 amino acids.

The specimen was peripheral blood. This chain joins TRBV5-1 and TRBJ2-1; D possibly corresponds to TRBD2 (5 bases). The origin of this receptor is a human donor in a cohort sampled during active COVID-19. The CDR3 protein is CASSFQRSYNEQFF. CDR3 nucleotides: TGCGCCAGCAGCTTCCAGCGGAGCTACAATGAGCAGTTCTTC. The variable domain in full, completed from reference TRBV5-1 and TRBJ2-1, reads KAGVTQTPRYLIKTRGQQVTLSCSPISGHRSVSWYQQTPGQGLQFLFEYFSETQRNKGNFPGRFSGRQFSNSRSEMNVSTLELGDSALYLCASSFQRSYNEQFFGPGTRLTVL.